Below are 3 T cell receptor beta chains sequenced from a single sample in a study of CD8 T cells in Susac syndrome (dated by TCRdb to between 2019 and 2020). Libraries were built with the immunoSEQ multiplex PCR assay. RNA was extracted using the RNeasy kit, and roughly 0.45 to 1 microgram was reverse transcribed with random hexamers. TCRdb reanalyzed the raw reads on its own, using fastp at Q25 for trimming and MiXCR for clone calling, and kept in-frame beta chains. Every CDR3 protein is listed once, alongside the most common genes and DNA of its rows. The sample contains around 300,000 distinct CDR3 sequences, around 90% of them found a single time. The ten most abundant clones make up 0.06% to 0.075% of the sample. Sequencing was performed on CD4+ T cells from PBMCs. These receptors were obtained from a human donor with multiple sclerosis.

The rearrangement joins TRBV18 to TRBJ2-1; no firm D call. The CDR3 loop spans 20 amino acids. The V gene lost 4 bases and the J gene lost 0 bases, with 25 bases spanning the gap. Germline V CDR1 and CDR2: KGHSH, LQKENI. CDR3 in amino acids: CASSLRGSSGRGVSYNEQFF. CDR3 nucleotide sequence: TGTGCCAGCTCACTCCGTGGCAGCTCTGGCCGAGGAGTCTCCTACAATGAGCAGTTCTTC. The full variable domain, with the rest looked up from reference TRBV18 and TRBJ2-1, is NAGVMQNPRHLVRRRGQEARLRCSPMKGHSHVYWYRQLPEEGLKFMVYLQKENIIDESGMPKERFSAEFPKEGPSILRIQQVVRGDSAAYFCASSLRGSSGRGVSYNEQFFGPGTRLTVL.

The J gene is TRBJ2-3, the V gene TRBV6-2 or TRBV6-3, with 12 bases matching TRBD2. V was clipped by 0 bases and J by 6 bases; unmatched bases: 7. Germline lookup yields CDR1 MNHEY and CDR2 SVGEGT. The CDR3 has 17 residues. The CDR3 spells CASSYSILAGGLDTQYF. CDR3 DNA: TGTGCCAGCAGTTACTCGATACTAGCGGGAGGATTGGATACGCAGTATTTT.

This chain's CDR3 is CSAVTVGSYGYTF. CDR3 DNA: TGCAGTGCGGTGACAGTCGGTTCCTATGGCTACACCTTC. This chain joins TRBV20-1 and TRBJ1-2; maybe TRBD1 (5 bases). The germline gives CDR1 DFQATT, CDR2 SNEGSKA (reference sequence). This CDR3 is 13 amino acids long. V lost 6 bases and J lost 4, with 15 bases in between.